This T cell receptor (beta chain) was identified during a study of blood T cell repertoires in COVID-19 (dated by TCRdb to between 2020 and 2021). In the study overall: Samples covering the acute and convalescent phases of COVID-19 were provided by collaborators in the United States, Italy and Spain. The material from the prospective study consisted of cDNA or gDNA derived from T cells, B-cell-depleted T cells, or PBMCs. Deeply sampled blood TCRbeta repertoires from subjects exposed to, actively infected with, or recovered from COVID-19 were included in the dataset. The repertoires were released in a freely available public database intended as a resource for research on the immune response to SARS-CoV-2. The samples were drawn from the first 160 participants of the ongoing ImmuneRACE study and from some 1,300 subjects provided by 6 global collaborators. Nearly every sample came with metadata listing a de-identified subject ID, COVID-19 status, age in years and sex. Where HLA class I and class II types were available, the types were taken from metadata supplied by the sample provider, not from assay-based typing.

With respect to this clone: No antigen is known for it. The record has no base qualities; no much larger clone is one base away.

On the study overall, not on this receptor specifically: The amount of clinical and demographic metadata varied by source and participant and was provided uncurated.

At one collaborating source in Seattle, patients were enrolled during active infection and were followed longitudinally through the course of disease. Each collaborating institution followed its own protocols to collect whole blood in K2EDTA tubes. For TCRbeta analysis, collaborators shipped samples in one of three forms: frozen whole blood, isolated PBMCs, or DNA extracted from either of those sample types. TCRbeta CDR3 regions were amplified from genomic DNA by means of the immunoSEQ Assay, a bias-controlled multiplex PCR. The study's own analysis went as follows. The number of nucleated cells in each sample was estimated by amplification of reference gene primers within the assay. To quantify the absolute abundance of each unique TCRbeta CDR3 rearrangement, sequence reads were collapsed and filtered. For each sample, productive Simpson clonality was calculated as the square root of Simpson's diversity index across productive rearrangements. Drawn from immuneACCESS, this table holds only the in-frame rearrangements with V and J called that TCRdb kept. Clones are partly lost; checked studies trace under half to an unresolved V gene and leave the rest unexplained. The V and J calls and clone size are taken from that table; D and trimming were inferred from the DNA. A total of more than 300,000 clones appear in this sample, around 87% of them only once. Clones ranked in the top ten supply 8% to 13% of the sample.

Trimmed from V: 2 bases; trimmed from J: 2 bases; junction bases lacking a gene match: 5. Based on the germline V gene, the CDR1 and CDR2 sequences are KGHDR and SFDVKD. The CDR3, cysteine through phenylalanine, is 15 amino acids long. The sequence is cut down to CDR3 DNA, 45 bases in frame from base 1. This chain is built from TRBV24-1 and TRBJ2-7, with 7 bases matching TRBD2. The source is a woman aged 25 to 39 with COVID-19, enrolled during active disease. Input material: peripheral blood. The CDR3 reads CATSDSRESTYEQYF. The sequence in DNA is TGTGCCACCAGTGATTCGCGGGAGTCGACCTACGAGCAGTACTTC.